This passage covers 23 T cell receptor beta chains from one sample sequenced in a study of neurological immune-mediated disorders. TCRdb analysed the 5' RACE reads with MiXCR anew, one entry per CDR3 protein. The sample lists 53,000 or so distinct CDR3 sequences, about 8% occurring once. Time point in this sample: longitudinal time-point 3. The specimen was PBMCs. The receptor source for this set is a woman between 35 and 50 years old in good health.

This clonotype has just a few counts. The gene calls are TRBV7-2 and TRBJ2-7; maybe TRBD1 (7 bases). CDR3 length: 18 amino acids. Germline V gene data show CDR1 as SGHTA and CDR2 as FQGNSA. Trimming cost V 5 bases and J 0 bases, with 23 bases left between them. In DNA, the CDR3 is TGTGCCAGCAGCCTTTCATCCCGGCAGGGGGGATTCTCCTACGAGCAGTACTTC. Protein: CASSLSSRQGGFSYEQYF.

This clonotype was recorded many times. V usage is TRBV27 and J usage is TRBJ1-2; D is unresolved. The germline V gene has CDR1 MNHEY and CDR2 SMNVEV (reference sequence). With 7 bases removed from V and 4 bases from J, the gap between germline ends came to 16 bases. The CDR3 loop spans 14 amino acids. The CDR3 nucleotides read TGTGCCAGCACGGTCCGGGGAAAAAGCTATGGCTACACCTTC. Its protein product is CASTVRGKSYGYTF.

This clonotype was picked up many times. The chain couples TRBV7-2 to TRBJ1-1, with D possibly matching TRBD1 (6 bases). Germline CDR1 reads SGHTA; CDR2 reads FQGNSA. The CDR3 runs 15 residues. The V end lost 6 bases, the J end lost 0 bases, and 14 bases lay between the germline ends. The CDR3: CASSWGAQMNTEAFF. CDR3 DNA: TGTGCCAGCAGTTGGGGGGCCCAAATGAACACTGAAGCTTTCTTT. Together with reference TRBV7-2 and TRBJ1-1, the CDR3 gives the full variable domain: GAGVSQSPSNKVTEKGKDVELRCDPISGHTALYWYRQSLGQGLEFLIYFQGNSAPDKSGLPSDRFSAERTGGSVSTLTIQRTQQEDSAVYLCASSWGAQMNTEAFFGQGTRLTVV.

This clonotype occurred many times. V and J are TRBV29-1 and TRBJ1-1, with 7 positions matching TRBD1. The CDR3 has 16 amino acids. Trimming removed 6 bases from V and 1 base from J; junction bases left unmatched: 14. Germline V gives CDR1 SQVTM, CDR2 ANQGSEA. The CDR3 bases are TGCAGCGTCCGGGCCGGAGAGTCAGGGGGGAACACTGAAGCTTTCTTT. It codes for CSVRAGESGGNTEAFF.

To note about this clonotype: A much larger clonotype is one base distant, so this may be a read error. The chain links TRBV5-1 to TRBJ2-2, with D possibly being TRBD1 (6 bases). CDR1 SGHRS and CDR2 YFSETQ come from the germline V gene. The CDR3 length is 16 residues. The CDR3: CASSLAEQGNTGERFF. As DNA, the CDR3 is TGCGCCAGCAGCTTGGCCGAACAGGGAAACACCGGGGAGCGGTTTTTT.

This clonotype was seen repeatedly, ten times or more. V is TRBV5-1 and J is TRBJ2-7; either TRBD1 or TRBD2 may fit D (5 bases each). Germline V CDR1 and CDR2: SGHRS, YFSETQ. V was trimmed by 4 bases and J by 2 bases, leaving 7 bases between them. This CDR3 region has 12 residues. CDR3 in DNA: TGCGCCAGCAGCAGGGGAGCCTACGAGCAGTACTTC. This sequence encodes CASSRGAYEQYF. The full variable domain, with the rest looked up from reference TRBV5-1 and TRBJ2-7, is KAGVTQTPRYLIKTRGQQVTLSCSPISGHRSVSWYQQTPGQGLQFLFEYFSETQRNKGNFPGRFSGRQFSNSRSEMNVSTLELGDSALYLCASSRGAYEQYFGPGTRLTVT.

There are many counts of this clonotype. The V gene is TRBV15, the J gene TRBJ2-7, with 9 positions matching TRBD2. Germline CDR1 and CDR2: LNHNV and YYDKDF (reference sequence). The V and J ends lost 3 bases and 5 bases, in that order; junction bases with no gene match: 11. The CDR3 extends over 16 amino acids. This chain's CDR3 is CATSSGLGGRADEQYF. As DNA, the CDR3 is TGTGCCACCAGCAGTGGCTTAGGCGGGAGGGCCGACGAGCAGTACTTC.

The sample holds many counts of this clonotype. J is TRBJ2-2 and V is TRBV12-3 or TRBV12-4, with D unclear. The germline V and J ends were trimmed by 2 bases and 5 bases, with 18 bases remaining between them. The CDR3 is made up of 17 amino acids. CDR3 nucleotide sequence: TGTGCCAGCAGTTTACGGCTTTTGGACCCGGTGACCGGGGAGCTGTTTTTT. Its protein product is CASSLRLLDPVTGELFF.

This clonotype was detected ten times or more. The rearrangement joins TRBV29-1 to TRBJ2-3; D not certain. The V end was cut by 6 bases, the J end by 0 bases, with 7 bases between. This CDR3 comprises 12 residues. Germline lookup yields CDR1 SQVTM and CDR2 ANQGSEA. The CDR3 nucleotides read TGCAGCGTGGAGATAAGCACAGATACGCAGTATTTT. Translation: CSVEISTDTQYF.

At least ten counts were recorded for this clonotype. The chain is built from TRBV9 and TRBJ2-2; no clear D gene. Trimming removed 6 bases from V and 6 bases from J, with 18 bases in between. The CDR3 spans 15 residues. The germline V gene has CDR1 SGDLS and CDR2 YYNGEE. The CDR3 region is CASTWTASLAGELFF. For the CDR3, the DNA is TGTGCCAGCACCTGGACGGCGTCACTCGCCGGGGAGCTGTTTTTT.

In its sample, this clonotype was seen many times. This sequence joins TRBV9 and TRBJ2-1, with 12 bases lining up with TRBD2. The length of the CDR3 is 15 residues. V dropped 3 bases and J dropped 7; count of bases not matched to a gene: 5. Germline CDR1 reads SGDLS; CDR2 reads YYNGEE. CDR3: CASSASGGAGNEQFF. DNA of the CDR3: TGTGCCAGCAGCGCTAGCGGGGGGGCTGGAAATGAGCAGTTCTTC. Full variable domain (rest looked up from reference TRBV9 and TRBJ2-1): DSGVTQTPKHLITATGQRVTLRCSPRSGDLSVYWYQQSLDQGLQFLIQYYNGEERAKGNILERFSAQQFPDLHSELNLSSLELGDSALYFCASSASGGAGNEQFFGPGTRLTVL.

This clonotype was seen many times. The chain links TRBV20-1 to TRBJ2-3; TRBD2 aligns across 11 bases. J was trimmed by 1 base and V by 4 bases; bases with no gene match: 4. The germline gives CDR1 DFQATT, CDR2 SNEGSKA (reference sequence). This CDR3 has 15 residues. The DNA for the CDR3 is TGCAGTGCTAACCCGGGACTAGCGGGCACAGATACGCAGTATTTT. Amino acid sequence: CSANPGLAGTDTQYF.

This clonotype has a count of ten or more. This chain joins TRBV29-1 and TRBJ1-2, with D hard to call. Between the trimmed V and J ends, which lost 0 bases and 5 bases, there was a span of 4 bases. In germline, CDR1 is SQVTM, CDR2 ANQGSEA. The CDR3 covers 11 residues. CDR3 loop: CSVEEGYGYTF. In nucleotides, the CDR3 is TGCAGCGTTGAAGAAGGGTATGGCTACACCTTC.

This clonotype was seen repeatedly, ten times or more. This chain connects TRBV12-3 or TRBV12-4 to TRBJ2-3, with TRBD2 matching over 10 bases. The V segment lost 8 bases and the J segment 6 bases; nucleotides outside the gene matches: 8. The CDR3 spans 14 residues. The CDR3 DNA reads as TGTGCCAGCCGACCCAGCGGGGGGGCCGATACGCAGTATTTT. This encodes CASRPSGGADTQYF.

This clonotype has a count of ten or more. The chain carries TRBV12-3 or TRBV12-4 and TRBJ1-1; D not certain. With 3 bases removed from V and 3 bases from J, the gap between germline ends came to 8 bases. The CDR3 length is 13 residues. CDR3 sequence: CASSFGGDTEAFF. Written as DNA, the CDR3 is TGTGCCAGCAGTTTTGGTGGGGACACTGAAGCTTTCTTT.

The table lists this clonotype with many counts. This chain links TRBV5-6 with TRBJ2-7, with D tentatively TRBD1 (5 bases). The germline CDR1 and CDR2 sequences are SGHDT and YYEEEE. This CDR3 comprises 14 residues. Trimming removed 5 bases from V and 3 bases from J, with 15 bases in between. The CDR3 coding sequence is TGTGCCAGCAGTCCGGACATTTCTGGCTACGAGCAGTACTTC. Residues: CASSPDISGYEQYF.

There are many counts of this clonotype. The chain employs TRBV12-5 and TRBJ1-5; the D is unclear. The CDR3 consists of 13 residues. CDR1 and CDR2 (germline): LGHNT, FRNRAP. Trimming removed 7 bases at V and 3 bases at J, with 10 bases between. The CDR3 DNA is TGTGCTAGTGCCTTCACCATCAATCAGCCCCAGCATTTT. It codes for CASAFTINQPQHF. Looking up the rest from reference TRBV12-5 and TRBJ1-5 gives the full variable domain: DARVTQTPRHKVTEMGQEVTMRCQPILGHNTVFWYRQTMMQGLELLAYFRNRAPLDDSGMPKDRFSAEMPDATLATLKIQPSEPRDSAVYFCASAFTINQPQHFGDGTRLSIL.

This clonotype was recorded at least ten times. The chain links TRBV2 to TRBJ2-7; D is unclear. The CDR3 is 11 residues long. Germline CDR1 SNHLY, CDR2 FYNNEI. Trimming left V 6 bases short and J 7 bases short, with 10 bases between. The CDR3 loop reads CASSVSREQYF. The CDR3 bases are TGTGCCAGCAGCGTTTCGAGGGAGCAGTACTTC.

This clonotype was seen repeatedly, ten times or more. The V call is TRBV4-3, the J call TRBJ1-4; TRBD1 is a possible D gene (6 bases). CDR3 length: 19 residues. Trimming took 4 bases from V and 0 from J, leaving 21 bases between them. CDR1 and CDR2 from the germline V gene are LGHNA and YSLEER. In DNA, the CDR3 is TGCGCCAGCAGCCGGGGGGCGTTCGGGTTGGCAGCAACTAATGAAAAACTGTTTTTT. This codes for CASSRGAFGLAATNEKLFF.

In this sample, this clonotype turned up many times. V is TRBV20-1 and J is TRBJ1-5, with D possibly matching TRBD1 (5 bases). The CDR3 sequence is 15 residues long. Trimming shortened V by 4 bases and J by 0 bases, and 13 bases separated the two germline ends. Germline V gives CDR1 DFQATT, CDR2 SNEGSKA (reference sequence). This chain's CDR3 is CSAKQAPYSNQPQHF. The CDR3 DNA sequence: TGCAGTGCTAAACAGGCCCCTTATAGCAATCAGCCCCAGCATTTT.

Many counts were recorded for this clonotype. The chain employs TRBV2 and TRBJ1-2, with unresolved D. Germline-derived CDR1 and CDR2 are SNHLY and FYNNEI. Trimming removed 8 bases at V and 1 base at J, with 17 bases between. The length of the CDR3 is 15 residues. CDR3 coding DNA: TGTGCCAGCTTCGAGCGGGGAAGATATAACTATGGCTACACCTTC. Its protein product is CASFERGRYNYGYTF.

This clonotype is medium-sized (0.01 to 0.1%) within its sample. This sequence joins TRBV7-2 and TRBJ2-1; perhaps TRBD1 as D (6 bases). Between the trimmed V and J ends, which lost 4 bases and 9 bases, there was a span of 10 bases. The CDR3 runs 12 residues. Germline V gene sequence: CDR1 SGHTA, CDR2 FQGNSA. The CDR3: CASSSHRAEQFF. The CDR3 DNA is TGTGCCAGCAGCTCCCACAGGGCTGAGCAGTTCTTC.

This clonotype was counted ten times or more. V is TRBV20-1 and J is TRBJ2-7; 10 bases line up with TRBD2. CDR1 and CDR2 from the germline V gene are DFQATT and SNEGSKA (reference sequence). The V gene end was trimmed by 2 bases and the J gene end by 6 bases; junction bases not matched to a gene: 10. The CDR3 covers 15 residues. The CDR3 DNA reads as TGCAGTGCTAGAAGTCAGGCTAGCGGGAGTAGCGAGCAGTACTTC. As protein: CSARSQASGSSEQYF.